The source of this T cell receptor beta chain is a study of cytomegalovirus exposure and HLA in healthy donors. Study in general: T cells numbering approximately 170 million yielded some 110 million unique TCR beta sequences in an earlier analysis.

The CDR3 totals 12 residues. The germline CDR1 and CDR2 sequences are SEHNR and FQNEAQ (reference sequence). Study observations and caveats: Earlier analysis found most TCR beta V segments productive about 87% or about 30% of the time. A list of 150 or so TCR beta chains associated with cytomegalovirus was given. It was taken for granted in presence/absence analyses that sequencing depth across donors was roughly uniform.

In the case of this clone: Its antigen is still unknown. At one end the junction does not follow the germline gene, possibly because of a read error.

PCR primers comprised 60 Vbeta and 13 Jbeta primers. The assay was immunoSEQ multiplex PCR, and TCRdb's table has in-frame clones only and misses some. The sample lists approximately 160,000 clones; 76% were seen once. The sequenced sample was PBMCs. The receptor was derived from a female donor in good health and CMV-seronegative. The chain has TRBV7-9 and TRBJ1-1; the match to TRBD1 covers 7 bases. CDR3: CSSSLGTAEAFF. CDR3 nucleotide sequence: TGTTCCAGCAGCTTAGGGACAGCTGAAGCTTTCTTT.